This T cell receptor beta chain was obtained from a study of CD8 T cells in ankylosing spondylitis. Study findings and constraints: Typical of ankylosing spondylitis blood, it appeared, was a TCR beta motif of under 10 highly homologous variants.

CDR1 and CDR2 (germline): SGHRS, YFSETQ. V lost 0 bases and J 7 bases, leaving 11 bases between the germline ends. There are 15 residues in the CDR3. A note on this clonotype: Its antigen is currently unknown.

Generation of TCR beta libraries employed quantitative 5'-RACE incorporating molecular barcodes. From the 5' RACE reads, TCRdb called clonotypes with MiXCR, one entry per CDR3 protein. This table holds roughly 350,000 distinct CDR3 sequences, 7% to 9% found once. The sequenced sample consisted of blood, either unsorted or a sorted T cell fraction (not recorded which). The rearrangement joins TRBV5-1 to TRBJ1-6; the D is unclear. This TCR derives from a male donor with ankylosing spondylitis. In DNA, the CDR3 is TGCGCCAGCAGCTTGGAGGTACGGGAGAATTCACCCCTCCACTTT. Its translation: CASSLEVRENSPLHF.